The rows below give T cell receptor beta chains drawn from one sample of a study of blood T cells in healthy people across ages. TCRdb passed the 5' RACE reads through MiXCR, listing each CDR3 protein once. The data hold some 1.6 million distinct CDR3 sequences, with roughly a third observed a single time. The sample comprised blood. The receptors originated from a woman aged 30 to 39 in good health. CDR3s include the opening cysteine and the closing phenylalanine or tryptophan. D genes are given only for firm matches. Rows give clone size only sometimes, using once, few, many, or a class for an expanded clone.

>TRBV11-2|few|TRBJ1-2|TRBD1
CASRSGQGDYGYTF
TGTGCCAGCAGATCGGGACAGGGTGACTATGGCTACACCTTC
>TRBV6-5|NA|TRBJ2-5|TRBD2
CASSYDPAGGETQYF
TGTGCCAGCAGTTACGATCCAGCGGGGGGAGAGACCCAGTACTTC
>TRBV25-1|NA|TRBJ1-1|NA
CASSEGSIPMNTEAFF
TGTGCCAGCAGTGAGGGCAGTATACCTATGAACACTGAAGCTTTCTTT
>TRBV5-1|NA|TRBJ2-7|NA
CASSFQGGRPYEQYF
TGCGCCAGCAGCTTTCAAGGCGGGCGACCCTACGAGCAGTACTTC
>TRBV20-1|NA|TRBJ2-7|TRBD2
CSALGTSGGGSSYEQYF
TGCAGTGCCCTCGGGACTAGCGGGGGGGGTAGCTCCTACGAGCAGTACTTC
>TRBV29-1|many|TRBJ2-7|TRBD1
CSANQDRDEQYF
TGCAGCGCCAATCAGGACAGGGACGAGCAGTACTTC
>TRBV6-1|few|TRBJ2-6|TRBD1
CASSPNRGPGANVLTF
TGTGCCAGCAGTCCAAACAGGGGCCCTGGGGCCAACGTCCTGACTTTC
>TRBV9|NA|TRBJ2-3|NA
CASSPMAGIMADTQYF
TGTGCCAGCAGCCCAATGGCCGGAATCATGGCGGATACGCAGTATTTT
>TRBV7-9|few|TRBJ2-3|TRBD2
CASGPSSGGVRDTQYF
TGTGCCAGCGGCCCCTCAAGCGGGGGGGTCCGGGATACGCAGTATTTT
>TRBV2|NA|TRBJ1-2|NA
CASSEALWEGYTF
TGTGCCAGCAGTGAAGCGCTGTGGGAAGGCTACACCTTC
>TRBV19|NA|TRBJ2-6|NA
CASSTLKRASPGANVLTF
TGTGCCAGTAGTACTTTAAAGAGGGCCAGCCCTGGGGCCAACGTCCTGACTTTC
>TRBV12-3/TRBV12-4|few|TRBJ1-1|NA
CASSPLLEQNTEAFF
TGTGCCAGCAGTCCTTTGCTGGAGCAAAACACTGAAGCTTTCTTT
>TRBV9|NA|TRBJ2-3|NA
CASSSLGVVADTQYF
TGTGCCAGCAGCTCCCTTGGGGTGGTCGCAGATACGCAGTATTTT
>TRBV20-1|NA|TRBJ2-5|NA
CSARVFGLGETQYF
TGCAGTGCTAGAGTATTCGGGCTCGGAGAGACCCAGTACTTC
>TRBV29-1|many|TRBJ2-1|TRBD1
CSVPGTGAPNEQFF
TGCAGCGTGCCCGGGACAGGGGCGCCCAATGAGCAGTTCTTC
>TRBV7-9|many|TRBJ2-1|NA
CASSFAGSYNEQFF
TGTGCCAGCAGCTTCGCGGGGTCATACAATGAGCAGTTCTTC
>TRBV18|NA|TRBJ2-7|TRBD2
CASSPGTSSFFGSYEQYF
TGTGCCAGCTCACCAGGGACTAGTTCTTTTTTTGGCTCCTACGAGCAGTACTTC
>TRBV3-1|few|TRBJ2-3|NA
CASSQTDMGAPTDTQYF
TGTGCCAGCAGCCAGACCGACATGGGGGCCCCCACAGATACGCAGTATTTT
>TRBV5-1|few|TRBJ2-7|TRBD2
CASSLVDGRPVEQYF
TGCGCCAGCAGCTTAGTAGACGGGAGGCCTGTCGAGCAGTACTTC
>TRBV6-5|NA|TRBJ2-2|TRBD2
CASSYSYGGRAGELFF
TGTGCCAGCAGTTACTCGTATGGCGGGAGGGCCGGGGAGCTGTTTTTT
>TRBV7-6|NA|TRBJ2-1|NA
CACSLIRSSYNEQFF
TGTGCCTGCAGCTTAATACGTAGCTCCTACAATGAGCAGTTCTTC
>TRBV9|NA|TRBJ2-7|NA
CASSVGGKKGYEQYF
TGTGCCAGCAGCGTAGGAGGGAAAAAGGGCTACGAGCAGTACTTC
>TRBV28|NA|TRBJ2-1|TRBD2
CASSLWRERLYNEQFF
TGTGCCAGCAGTTTATGGCGGGAGCGCCTCTACAATGAGCAGTTCTTC